Included here is one T cell receptor (beta chain) sequence, with context. Antigen: not known. As for time point: recipient sample about 28 days before transplant, after cytoreduction. Samples: about 28 days before transplant, then days 30, 100 and 180 after. Here immunoSEQ multiplex PCR was the method, and the copy in TCRdb shows in-frame clones only, minus some. The sample shows fewer than 15,000 clones, 75% to 90% of them seen only once. Trimming removed 10 bases at V and 6 bases at J, with 18 bases between. There are 14 residues in the CDR3. The germline CDR1 and CDR2 sequences are SEHNR and FQNEAQ (reference sequence). This sample was included in a study of T cell clonotyping in hematopoietic cell transplantation. Study details: Pretransplant recipient samples were taken after cytoreduction.

Points from the study as a whole: Few recipient clonotypes overlapped donors; over 97% were de novo at given depth. Recipient TCR diversity dropped after transplant; expanded clonotypes rose from day 30 to 180.

The sequenced sample was peripheral blood mononuclear cells, obtained before stem cell transplant. J is TRBJ2-2 and V is TRBV7-9; D gene ambiguous. The receptor comes from a man in his 60s with acute myeloid leukemia. Some clones in this sample may be carry-over from other donors' samples. CDR3 nucleotide sequence: TGTGCCACCCCGACGACTCCCCGTGCCGGGGAGCTGTTTTTT. It codes for CATPTTPRAGELFF. Complete variable domain (other parts from reference TRBV7-9 and TRBJ2-2): DTGVSQNPRHKITKRGQNVTFRCDPISEHNRLYWYRQTLGQGPEFLTYFQNEAQLEKSRLLSDRFSAERPKGSFSTLEIQRTEQGDSAMYLCATPTTPRAGELFFGEGSRLTVL.